This T cell receptor delta chain was documented in a study of Vδ1+ human thymocytes. Notes on the study in general: Unexpected Vdelta2 sequences could cause misinterpretation of bulk repertoire data. Thymic delta-chain repertoires held roughly 20% Vdelta2 sequences and few Vdelta3, despite high sort purity. Highly polyclonal TRG and TRD repertoires with Gaussian CDR3 length distributions appeared in thymus.

This CDR3 region has 21 residues. V was pared by 2 bases and J by 1 base, with 21 bases of the junction left unmatched. Germline V gene data show CDR1 as TSWWSYY and CDR2 as QGS. Comment on this clone: The target antigen is unknown.

The sorted cells were CD3+ Vdelta1+ Vdelta2- thymocytes from alphabeta-depleted thymus. Purity of the sorted Vdelta1+ thymocytes ranged from roughly 96% to 99.6%. RNA was extracted from the cells and then reverse transcribed. Multiplex PCR used pooled V-gene forward primers and a constant-region reverse primer to amplify CDR3s. TCRdb fed the multiplex PCR reads to CATT. The sample carries about 25,000 delta-chain clones, over 25% recorded once. V and J are TRDV1 and TRDJ1, with 8 bases fitting TRDD3. Sequencing was performed on Vdelta1+ gamma-delta thymocytes from the thymus. Subset here: FACS-sorted CD3+ TCRalphabeta- TCRVdelta1+ TCRVdelta2- thymocytes. The sequence came from a boy less than two years old who had congenital heart surgery. The CDR3 DNA sequence: TGTGCTCTTGGGGAAGGCCCCTTTACCTGGGGGAACCTCCGTGGCACCGATAAACTCATCTTT. Residues: CALGEGPFTWGNLRGTDKLIF.